This T cell receptor beta chain was sequenced for a study of tumor-infiltrating lymphocytes in primary liver carcinoma. At the level of the study: Primary liver carcinoma, confirmed by histopathology, was surgically resected.

For blood RNA, unsorted whole blood served as the source, and germline DNA was extracted too. From around 520 ng of total RNA, TCR beta-specific cDNA was reverse-transcribed using a constant-region primer. The TCR beta library was amplified through three nested multiplex PCR rounds in a modified ARM-PCR procedure. Rounds one and two of PCR, each of roughly 10 cycles, were primed with TRBV1-TRBV30 forward primers and a C-beta reverse primer. MiXCR, run by TCRdb on the multiplex PCR reads, gives a single entry per CDR3 protein. Of a few hundred thousand distinct CDR3 sequences listed, about three fifths are singletons. As concerns this clonotype: Its cognate antigen is unknown. The junction shows a germline mismatch at one end, possibly a read error.

Germline V gene lookup returns CDR1 MDHEN and CDR2 SYDVKM. The CDR3 covers 15 residues. Overall study results and limits: Top-250-clone fractions were significantly higher in tumors than in blood (p = 0.039). The use of bulk unsorted samples meant that CD4+ and CD8+ repertoires were not compared. Tumor-adjacent and tumor-blood pairs shared less of their repertoires than tumor region pairs shared.

The rearrangement links TRBV28 to TRBJ2-1; D may be TRBD1 (5 bases). This receptor was identified in a woman in her thirties with primary liver carcinoma and hepatitis B virus infection. The sequencing sample was made of peripheral blood. The CDR3 DNA sequence: TGTGTCAGCAGTGCTACAGGATTTAGGTTTGATGAGCAGTTCTTC. Amino acids: CVSSATGFRFDEQFF.